This section outlines one T cell receptor beta chain sequence together with its context. Those enrolled in Seattle joined during active infection and were followed longitudinally afterward. This specimen belongs to a study of blood T cell repertoires in COVID-19. Study context: PBMCs, B-cell-depleted T cells, or T cells were the source of the cDNA or gDNA that made up the material.

The protocol was immunoSEQ multiplex PCR, while the TCRdb copy is restricted to in-frame clones and leaves out a portion. The sample has 350,000 or so clones, roughly nine tenths seen once. Trimming cost V 3 bases and J 4 bases, with 15 bases left between them. The CDR3 spans 15 residues. Germline CDR1 LGHDT, CDR2 YNNKEL (reference sequence). Sequenced sample: peripheral blood. The chain has TRBV3-1 (or the pseudogene TRBV3-2) and TRBJ2-5, with D unresolved. The receptor was derived from a woman aged 55-70 years with COVID-19, enrolled during active disease. DNA for the CDR3: TGTGCCAGCAGCCAGAAGTTCGAGCGTTCAGAGACCCAGTACTTC. This translates into CASSQKFERSETQYF.